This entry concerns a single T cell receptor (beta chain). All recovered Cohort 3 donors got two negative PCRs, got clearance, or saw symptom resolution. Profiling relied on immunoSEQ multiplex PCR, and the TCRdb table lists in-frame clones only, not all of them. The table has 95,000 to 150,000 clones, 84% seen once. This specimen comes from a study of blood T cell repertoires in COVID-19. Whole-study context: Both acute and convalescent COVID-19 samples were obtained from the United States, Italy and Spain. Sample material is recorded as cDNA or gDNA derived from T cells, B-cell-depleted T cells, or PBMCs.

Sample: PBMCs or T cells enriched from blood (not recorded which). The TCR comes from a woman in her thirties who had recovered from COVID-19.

The CDR3 reads CASSSPQLAGGPGTQYF. The CDR3 region has the DNA TGTGCCAGCAGTTCTCCCCAACTAGCGGGAGGGCCGGGTACGCAGTATTTT. The chain is built from TRBV27 and TRBJ2-3; 13 nucleotides align to TRBD2. Germline V gene sequence: CDR1 MNHEY, CDR2 SMNVEV (reference sequence). The CDR3 has 17 residues. V lost 4 bases and J lost 8; bases outside the gene matches: 12.